This TCR beta chain came from a study of post-analysis software for immune sequencing data (dated by TCRdb to the mid-2010s). A note on the overall study: The recorded disease courses included relapsing-remitting, secondary progressive and progressive-relapsing multiple sclerosis, and some patients had no subtype annotation. A subset of samples was prepared in parallel using single-end sample barcoding, then pooled and co-amplified after Illumina adapter ligation. Patient repertoires were compared against ten to twelve previously published healthy control repertoires from donors aged about 6 to 25 years. Results the study describes overall, beyond this receptor: The multiple sclerosis patient group was slightly younger than the control group. Multiple sclerosis patients had significantly lower normalized Chao1 diversity than controls, a result that suggests substantial peripheral T-cell clonal expansion. Strong co-clustering of samples prepared in the same batch was shown by direct clustering with F measure, prompting a batch-effect correction.

Library method: PCR. The sample was run on an Illumina HiSeq 2500. To reduce PCR and sequencing biases, unique molecular identifiers were incorporated into the TCR beta cDNA libraries. Per 1 to 10 million input T cells, roughly 0.5 million cDNA molecules were obtained, such that each molecule approximated one T cell. Patient libraries were prepared and sequenced with the same protocol used for the earlier healthy control dataset. Samples belonging to the same batch were prepared together, multiplexed and sequenced on a shared HiSeq lane. The authors' analysis ran thus. MIGEC handled the raw barcoded reads, throwing out single-read molecular identifier groups before consensus assembly and CDR3 extraction. Clonotype tables were post-analysed with VDJtools, and diversity was normalized by down-sampling all datasets to the smallest sample size. To correct batch-related cross-sample contamination, repertoire overlap clustering matched CDR3 amino acid sequences but not nucleotide sequences. TCRdb cleaned the public reads at Q25 with fastp, built clones with MiXCR and kept in-frame beta chains. Merged by CDR3 protein, the rows form single entries marked with the most common genes and DNA. The V and J calls reflect TCRdb's pipeline rather than the authors' work. The sample table holds approximately 400,000 distinct CDR3 sequences, of which roughly 35% were seen once. Of the sample, 10% to 15% is held by the ten largest clones.

As for this clonotype: Its antigen is still unknown. Base qualities are missing; no much larger clone stands one base away.

To demonstrate the VDJtools post-analysis software, the study profiled TCR beta repertoires from the peripheral blood of about a dozen young patients with multiple sclerosis. The patients with multiple sclerosis were children and adolescents between 6 and 15 years of age. The sequence came from a girl aged 5 to 17 with multiple sclerosis. What was sequenced was blood.

The DNA sequence is as follows: TGTGCCAGCAGCTTAGACGTCAACACCGGGGAGCTGTTTTTT. Its coded protein is CASSLDVNTGELFF. The receptor chain draws on TRBV7-3 and TRBJ2-2; the D gene is unclear. Including cysteine and phenylalanine, the CDR3 has 14 amino acids. The only DNA kept is the CDR3, 42 bases in frame from the first base. The germline V gene yields SGHTA for CDR1 and FQGTGA for CDR2. V is cut by 2 bases and J by 2 bases, and the space between the germline ends is 6 bases.